A selection of T cell receptor beta chains follows, all from one sample in a study of graft-versus-host responses after intestinal transplantation. For these TCRs, the target antigens are not known. Profiling relied on immunoSEQ multiplex PCR, and the TCRdb table lists in-frame clones only, not all of them. The sample holds 62,000 or so clones, over 90% seen once. The sample here was unstimulated CD8+ T cells sorted from spleen or lymph node cells, taken before transplant. The receptors originated from a human donor who was the organ donor for an intestinal transplant. The CDR3 runs from the conserved cysteine through the conserved F or W. Each record gives: D gene, J gene, clone size, V gene, CDR3 DNA, CDR3 protein. D genes are given only for firm matches. For some rows the clone size is stated as once, few or many, or as a class when expanded; others skip it.

TRBD1	TRBJ2-7	once	TRBV23-1	TGCGCCAGCAGTGCCGGGACAGGGGCTAACTACGAGCAGTACTTC	CASSAGTGANYEQYF
TRBD2	TRBJ2-1	NA	TRBV7-6	TGTGCCAGCAGCTGGGGATGGGTAGCGGGAGATCGGGTCGGTGAGCAGTTCTTC	CASSWGWVAGDRVGEQFF
TRBD2	TRBJ2-1	NA	TRBV7-9	TGTGCCAGCAGCTTCGGTCCTAGCGGAAACAATGAGCAGTTCTTC	CASSFGPSGNNEQFF
TRBD2	TRBJ2-1	NA	TRBV4-2	TGTGCCAGCAGCCAACCCTTAGGACTAGCGGGAGCACAAGGGTACAATGAGCAGTTCTTC	CASSQPLGLAGAQGYNEQFF
TRBD2	TRBJ2-1	NA	TRBV9	TGTGCCAGCAGCCCTAGCGGGAGAAGGGAGGAGAATGAGCAGTTCTTC	CASSPSGRREENEQFF
NA	TRBJ2-3	few	TRBV28	TGTGCCAGCAGTTTCAGGGGTGTAGGAGATACGCAGTATTTT	CASSFRGVGDTQYF
TRBD2	TRBJ2-7	NA	TRBV4-1	TGCGCCAGCAGCCAAGAGGTTAGCGGGAGCTACGAGCAGTACTTC	CASSQEVSGSYEQYF
NA	TRBJ2-5	NA	TRBV14	TGTGCCAGCAGCCAAGATATTGGCAGGGAGACCCAGTACTTC	CASSQDIGRETQYF
NA	TRBJ1-5	NA	TRBV6-1	TGTGCCAGCGGGCGCAAAACCTACTCTGATCAGCCCCAGCATTTT	CASGRKTYSDQPQHF
TRBD2	TRBJ2-5	NA	TRBV29-1	TGCAGCGGTAGCGGGACCCAAGAGACCCAGTACTTC	CSGSGTQETQYF
NA	TRBJ2-1	NA	TRBV21-1	TGTGCCAGCAGCAATTCCCCTAGCGGGAGATACAATGAGCAGTTCTTC	CASSNSPSGRYNEQFF
NA	TRBJ2-1	NA	TRBV6-1	TGTGCCAGCAGTGATAGAAGTTTCGGGGAGCAGATCTACAATGAGCAGTTCTTC	CASSDRSFGEQIYNEQFF
TRBD1	TRBJ1-1	NA	TRBV5-6	TGTGCCAGCAGCTGGGGGACAGGACCTGAAGCTTTCTTT	CASSWGTGPEAFF
NA	TRBJ2-2	NA	TRBV19	TGTGCCAGTAGCCGCGGAGACAACACCGGGGAGCTGTTTTTT	CASSRGDNTGELFF
TRBD2	TRBJ2-7	NA	TRBV7-9	TGTGCCAGCAGCTCCGCTACCGGGACTAGCGGGAGTGATCCCTACGAGCAGTACTTC	CASSSATGTSGSDPYEQYF
NA	TRBJ2-2	NA	TRBV7-9	TGTGCCAGCAGCTCCCAATTTCGACAGGATTTAGTGACCGGGGAGCTGTTTTTT	CASSSQFRQDLVTGELFF
TRBD1	TRBJ2-7	NA	TRBV28	TGTGCCAGCAGTCTGGGTGGGACAGCCTACGAGCAGTACTTC	CASSLGGTAYEQYF
NA	TRBJ1-1	NA	TRBV30	TGTGCCTGGAGTGCGGGCGGGGGGAACACTGAAGCTTTCTTT	CAWSAGGGNTEAFF
NA	TRBJ1-2	NA	TRBV4-3	TGCGCCAGCAGCCAAGATGCAGGGCGAAGCTATGGCTACACCTTC	CASSQDAGRSYGYTF
NA	TRBJ2-1	NA	TRBV14	TGTGCCAGCAGCCAAGGGCGTGAGTGGGAGCTACACAATGAGCAGTTCTTC	CASSQGREWELHNEQFF
NA	TRBJ2-7	NA	TRBV28	TGTGCCAGCAGTTCAGGGTACGAGCAGTACTTC	CASSSGYEQYF
TRBD1	TRBJ1-2	NA	TRBV27	TGTGCCAGCAGGGACCAAGGGACAGGTGATGGCTACACCTTC	CASRDQGTGDGYTF
TRBD1	TRBJ2-7	NA	TRBV19	TGTGCCAGCCGCTCCCTGGGACAGGGAGTCTACGAGCAGTACTTC	CASRSLGQGVYEQYF
NA	TRBJ1-1	NA	TRBV2	TGTGCCAGCAGTGAATGGGCGGGGAGGATTGAAGCTTTCTTT	CASSEWAGRIEAFF